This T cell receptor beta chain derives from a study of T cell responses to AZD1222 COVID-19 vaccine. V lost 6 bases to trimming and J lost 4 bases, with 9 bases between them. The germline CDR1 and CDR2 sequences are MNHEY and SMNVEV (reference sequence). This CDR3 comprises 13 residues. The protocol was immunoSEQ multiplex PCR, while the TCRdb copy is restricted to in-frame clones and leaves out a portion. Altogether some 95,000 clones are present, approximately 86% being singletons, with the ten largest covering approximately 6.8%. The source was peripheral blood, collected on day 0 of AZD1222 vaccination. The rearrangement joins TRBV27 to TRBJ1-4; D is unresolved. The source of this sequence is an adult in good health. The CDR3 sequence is CASRQRNNEKLFF. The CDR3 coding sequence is TGTGCCAGCAGGCAGAGGAATAATGAAAAACTGTTTTTT.